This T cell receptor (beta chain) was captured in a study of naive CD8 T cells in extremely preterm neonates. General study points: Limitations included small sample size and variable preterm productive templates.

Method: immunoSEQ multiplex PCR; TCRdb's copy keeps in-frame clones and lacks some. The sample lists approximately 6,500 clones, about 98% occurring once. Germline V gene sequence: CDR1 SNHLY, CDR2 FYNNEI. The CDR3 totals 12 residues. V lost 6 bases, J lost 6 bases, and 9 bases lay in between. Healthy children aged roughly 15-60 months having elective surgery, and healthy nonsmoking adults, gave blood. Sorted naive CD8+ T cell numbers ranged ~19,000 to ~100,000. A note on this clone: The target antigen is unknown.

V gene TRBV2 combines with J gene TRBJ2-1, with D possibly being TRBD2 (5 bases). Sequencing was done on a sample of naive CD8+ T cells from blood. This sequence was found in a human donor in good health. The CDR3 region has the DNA TGTGCCAGCAGCCCGGGGATCAATGAGCAGTTCTTC. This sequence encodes CASSPGINEQFF.